These 2 T cell receptor beta chains were all obtained from the same sample, sequenced in a study of shared clonotypes between healthy human individuals. Assay used: immunoSEQ multiplex PCR; TCRdb lists only in-frame clones, some missing. The top ten clones hold 0.89% of a sample with about 1.1 million clones, roughly 80% of them seen once. The specimen sequenced was memory CD4+ T cells from PBMCs. As to subset: CD45RA-negative fraction. These receptors all stem from a man aged 18-30 years in good health. Some clones in this sample may be carry-over from other donors' samples.

The chain combines TRBV11-3 with TRBJ2-5; D uncertain. This CDR3 contains 13 residues. Germline lookup yields CDR1 SGHNT and CDR2 YENEEA. V lost 1 base and J lost 5, with 8 bases in between. CDR3 bases: TGTGCCAGCAGCTTAGGTCTGAGGGAGACCCAGTACTTC. Its protein is CASSLGLRETQYF.

The rearrangement joins TRBV18 to TRBJ2-3; no firm D call. The CDR3 runs 13 residues. V was pared by 3 bases and J by 3 bases, with 7 bases between. From germline, CDR1 is KGHSH and CDR2 LQKENI. In DNA, the CDR3 is TGTGCCAGCTCACCGCTTCGAACAGATACGCAGTATTTT. Translated: CASSPLRTDTQYF.